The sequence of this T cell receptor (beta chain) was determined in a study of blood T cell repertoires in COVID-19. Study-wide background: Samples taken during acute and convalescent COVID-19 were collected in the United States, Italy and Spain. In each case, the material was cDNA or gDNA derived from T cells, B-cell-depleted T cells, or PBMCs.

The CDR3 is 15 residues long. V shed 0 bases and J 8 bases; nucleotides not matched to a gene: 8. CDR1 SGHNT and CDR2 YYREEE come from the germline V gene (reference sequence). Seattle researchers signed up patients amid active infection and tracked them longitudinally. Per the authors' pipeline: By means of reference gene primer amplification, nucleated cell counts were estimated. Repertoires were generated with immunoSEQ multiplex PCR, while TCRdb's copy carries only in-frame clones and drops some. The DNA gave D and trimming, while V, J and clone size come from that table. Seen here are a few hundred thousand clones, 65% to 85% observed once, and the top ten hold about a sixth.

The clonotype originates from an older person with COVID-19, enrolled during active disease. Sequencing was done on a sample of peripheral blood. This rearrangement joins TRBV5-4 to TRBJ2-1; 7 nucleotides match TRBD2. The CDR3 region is CASSLGVGGLDEQFF. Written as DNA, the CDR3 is TGTGCCAGCAGCTTGGGTGTGGGAGGGTTGGATGAGCAGTTCTTC.